This T cell receptor beta chain was recorded in a study of blood T cell repertoires in COVID-19 (TCRdb year 2020). For the wider study: Collaborator samples came from the United States, Italy and Spain and covered acute and convalescent phases of COVID-19. The samples were drawn from two sources: the first 160 participants of the ongoing ImmuneRACE study, and fewer than 1,500 subjects contributed by 6 global collaborators. The material from the prospective study consisted of cDNA or gDNA derived from T cells, B-cell-depleted T cells, or PBMCs. A freely available public database, intended as a resource for researchers studying the immune response to SARS-CoV-2, is where the repertoires were released. The dataset comprised deeply sampled blood TCRbeta repertoires from subjects exposed to, actively infected with, or recovered from COVID-19. Sample metadata almost always included a de-identified subject ID, COVID-19 status, age in years and sex. Where HLA class I and class II types were available, the types were taken from metadata supplied by the sample provider, not from assay-based typing. Overall study results and their limits: How much clinical and demographic metadata was included differed by source and by participant, and the metadata was provided uncurated.

As to this clone: Its antigen is currently not known. Base qualities are missing; no much larger clone stands one base away.

TCRbeta CDR3 regions were amplified from genomic DNA using the immunoSEQ Assay, a bias-controlled multiplex PCR. Per the source publication's procedure: Within the assay, amplification of reference gene primers was used to estimate how many nucleated cells each sample contained. To quantify the absolute abundance of each unique TCRbeta CDR3 rearrangement, sequence reads were collapsed and filtered. For each sample, productive Simpson clonality was calculated by taking the square root of Simpson's diversity index across productive rearrangements. As stored in TCRdb, this immuneACCESS dataset retains in-frame rearrangements with V and J assigned. A fraction of the clones does not appear; measured against another copy, unresolved V genes explain less than half of the discrepancy, and the remainder lacks a known reason. Clone size and the V and J calls come from that table; the DNA yielded D and trimming. For this sample the table gives 150,000 to 200,000 clones, of which 90% were detected only once. The ten largest clones add up to approximately 0.56% of the sample.

Each collaborating institution followed its own protocols to collect whole blood in K2EDTA tubes. For TCRbeta analysis, collaborators shipped samples as frozen whole blood, isolated PBMCs, or DNA extracted from either of those sample types. The CDR3 covers 15 residues, taking in both the cysteine and the phenylalanine. Only CDR3 DNA remains: 45 bases, in frame from the first base. V is cut by 0 bases and J by 3 bases, and the space between the germline ends is 12 bases. Taken from the germline V gene, the CDR1 and CDR2 loops are SQVTM and ANQGSEA. The sequence was collected from a man aged 45-65 years with acute or convalescent COVID-19. The specimen sequenced was peripheral blood. Recombination connected TRBV29-1 to TRBJ2-1; the D gene is possibly TRBD2, with 5 bases matching. The base sequence is TGCAGCGTTGAAGAGCGGACTTCGCACTACAATGAGCAGTTCTTC. The translation is CSVEERTSHYNEQFF.